The rows below give T cell receptor beta chains drawn from one sample of a study of response to subunit inactivated influenza vaccine. TCRdb reanalysed the RT-PCR reads using MiXCR and keeps one entry per CDR3 protein. The sample includes about 540,000 distinct CDR3 sequences, less than 25% of them seen just once. The same specimen was also included in a second study, on T cells expressing NK-cell markers.

Here the sequenced sample was CD4+ T cells sorted from PBMCs, taken about 13 days after vaccination. All receptors come from a man aged 50-59 years who received an inactivated influenza vaccine. CDR3s include the opening cysteine and the closing phenylalanine or tryptophan. A D gene is named only where the DNA matches it firmly. Only part of the rows carry a size: once, few, many, or a class if the clone is expanded.

clone size,J gene,D gene,V gene,CDR3 DNA,CDR3 protein
NA,TRBJ2-5,TRBD2,TRBV20-1,TGCAGTGCTAGAGCTATTCGGGGGGGCCAAGAGACCCAGTACTTC,CSARAIRGGQETQYF
NA,TRBJ1-4,TRBD1,TRBV12-3/TRBV12-4,TGTGCCAGCAGTTTAGCGGGACAGGCGGATGAAAAACTGTTTTTT,CASSLAGQADEKLFF
NA,TRBJ2-2,NA,TRBV6-2/TRBV6-3,TGTGCCAGCGGTTACGAATGGGGGAACGGGGAGCTGTTTTTT,CASGYEWGNGELFF
NA,TRBJ2-7,TRBD1,TRBV5-6,TGTGCCAGCAGCTTGGGCAGGGGGCAATACGAGCAGTACTTC,CASSLGRGQYEQYF
NA,TRBJ1-1,TRBD1,TRBV28,TGTGCCAGCAGTTCCCCGCGACAGGGAGATGGAACTGAAGCTTTCTTT,CASSSPRQGDGTEAFF
NA,TRBJ2-3,NA,TRBV7-8,TGTGCCAGCAGCTTAGCTACAGGGAGGAGGAGCACAGATACGCAGTATTTT,CASSLATGRRSTDTQYF
few,TRBJ1-4,NA,TRBV20-1,TGCAGTGCTAGAGATGTGCAGGCGAAACTGTTTTTT,CSARDVQAKLFF
few,TRBJ1-5,TRBD1,TRBV7-8,TGTGCCAGCAGACCAGGACAGGGAGGGCAGCCCCAGCATTTT,CASRPGQGGQPQHF
few,TRBJ2-5,NA,TRBV20-1,TGCAGTGCTAGAGATGTACGTAACCAAGAGACCCAGTACTTC,CSARDVRNQETQYF
few,TRBJ1-5,TRBD1,TRBV10-3,TGTGCCATCTCCCCAGGGGACAGGGGGAGTAGCAATCAGCCCCAGCATTTT,CAISPGDRGSSNQPQHF
NA,TRBJ1-2,NA,TRBV4-2,TGTGCCAGCAGCCAAGCAGGGGAATTGGGGGGCTACACCTTC,CASSQAGELGGYTF
NA,TRBJ2-3,TRBD2,TRBV4-1,TGCGCCAGCAGCCATCGGGAGGGCACAGATACGCAGTATTTT,CASSHREGTDTQYF
NA,TRBJ2-2,TRBD1,TRBV2,TGTGCCAGCAGTGCGGACAGGGCGAGCACCGGGGAGCTGTTTTTT,CASSADRASTGELFF
NA,TRBJ2-3,NA,TRBV7-7,TGTGCTAGCAGCCCAATTCCCAGGGGCTACACAGATACGCAGTATTTT,CASSPIPRGYTDTQYF
few,TRBJ2-7,TRBD1,TRBV20-1,TGCAGTGCTAAGGGACAGTCAACCGTTCCTTACTCCTACGAGCAGTACTTC,CSAKGQSTVPYSYEQYF
few,TRBJ1-1,NA,TRBV20-1,TGCAGTTTCGTGAAGGATTTCACTGAAGCTTTCTTT,CSFVKDFTEAFF
many,TRBJ2-7,TRBD2,TRBV7-2,TGTGCCAGCAGCTTAGCAGCTAGCGGGGGGGCACACGAGCAGTACTTC,CASSLAASGGAHEQYF
many,TRBJ2-7,TRBD1,TRBV29-1,TGCAGCGTTGGGCAGGGGGTCTACGAGCAGTACTTC,CSVGQGVYEQYF
NA,TRBJ2-3,NA,TRBV18,TGTGCCAGCTCACCACCGGCCGGGACAAGGGCAGATACGCAGTATTTT,CASSPPAGTRADTQYF
once,TRBJ1-4,NA,TRBV6-1,TGTGCCAGCAAGGGATCAACTAATGAAAAACTGTTTTTT,CASKGSTNEKLFF
few,TRBJ1-5,NA,TRBV6-1,TGTGCCAGCAGTATGGGGGGAGGCAATCAGCCCCAGCATTTT,CASSMGGGNQPQHF